What follows are 10 T cell receptor beta chains derived from one specimen sequenced in a study of regulatory T cells in long-lasting Graves disease. Time point noted: persistent/refractory GD, antithyroid drugs over 5 years with positive TRAb. TCR sequences were obtained from RNA taken from PBMCs. To make TCR beta libraries, researchers used iRepertoire HTBI primers and Arm-PCR of CDR3 regions. A single record per CDR3 protein comes from TCRdb applying MiXCR to the multiplex PCR reads. The sample lists 300,000 to 500,000 distinct CDR3 sequences, about 20% occurring once. Material: peripheral blood mononuclear cells (PBMCs), obtained when the disease was refractory, from a patient treated with antithyroid drugs. The receptors were gathered from a female donor with Graves disease.

In its sample, this clonotype was seen many times. This chain links TRBV28 with TRBJ2-2; D is ambiguous. The CDR3 covers 12 residues. The germline CDR1 and CDR2 sequences are MDHEN and SYDVKM. V was trimmed by 3 bases and J by 7 bases, leaving 6 bases between them. The DNA for the CDR3 is TGTGCCAGCAGTTTGTTAGGCGGGGAGCTGTTTTTT. It codes for CASSLLGGELFF.

This clonotype has at least ten counts. The chain combines TRBV15 with TRBJ1-1; no clear D gene. The V and J ends lost 4 bases and 0 bases respectively, with 15 bases between them. Germline lookup yields CDR1 LNHNV and CDR2 YYDKDF (reference sequence). The CDR3 contains 16 residues. The CDR3 is CATSKPLGRVNTEAFF. For the CDR3, the DNA is TGTGCCACCAGCAAACCCCTTGGACGGGTGAACACTGAAGCTTTCTTT.

About this clonotype: It may be a read error: a sequence one base away is much more abundant. The rearrangement links TRBV2 to TRBJ1-1, with a possible D match to TRBD1 (6 bases). Germline V gene sequence: CDR1 SNHLY, CDR2 FYNNEI. This CDR3 region has 16 residues. CDR3 coding DNA: TGTGCCAGCAGTGAAACGAGACAGGTTAAGAACACTGAAGCTCTCTTT. Encoded protein: CASSETRQVKNTEALF.

On this clonotype itself: This may come from a read error, since a much larger clone is one base off. This chain connects TRBV6-2 or TRBV6-3 to TRBJ2-7, with 7 bases identical to TRBD1. The germline gives CDR1 MNHEY, CDR2 SVGEGT. The CDR3 covers 17 residues. The CDR3 bases are TGTGCCAGCAGTGAACTTACTCCGGGACAGTTTACCTACGAGCAGCACTTC. Amino acids: CASSELTPGQFTYEQHF.

This clonotype has only a few counts. The rearrangement uses TRBV6-5 and TRBJ1-5; no clear D gene. V gave up 1 base and J gave up 1 base, with 14 bases separating them. The germline V gene encodes CDR1 MNHEY and CDR2 SVGAGI. The CDR3 runs to 17 residues. CDR3 DNA: TGTGCCAGCAGTTACTTTGCGGACGGGCAGAGCAATCAGCCCCAGCATTTT. It translates to CASSYFADGQSNQPQHF.

This clonotype was counted at least ten times. The CDR3 protein is CASGLARTLTGYQETQYF. For the CDR3, the DNA is TGTGCTAGTGGTTTGGCCCGAACCCTGACAGGGTACCAAGAGACCCAGTACTTC. The chain employs TRBV12-5 and TRBJ2-5, with 7 bases identical to TRBD1. The CDR3 sequence is 18 residues long. The J segment lost 0 bases and the V segment lost 1 base, leaving 11 bases of the junction unmatched. CDR1 LGHNT and CDR2 FRNRAP come from the germline V gene.

In regard to this clonotype: A much larger clone sits a single nucleotide away, making a read error possible. V usage is TRBV5-6 and J usage is TRBJ2-7; 9 nucleotides agree with TRBD2. Germline V gene data show CDR1 as SGHDT and CDR2 as YYEEEE. The CDR3 totals 17 residues. The CDR3, as DNA: TGTGCCAGCAGCCTGGGGTCTATAGCGGGAGTAAGCTACGAGCGGTACTTC. This gives the protein CASSLGSIAGVSYERYF.

The rearrangement uses TRBV5-1 and TRBJ2-7; 8 bases match TRBD2. With V trimmed by 4 bases and J by 3 bases, 6 bases remained unmatched. The CDR3 runs to 14 residues. The V gene's germline CDR1 is SGHRS and CDR2 YFSETQ. CDR3 residues: CASSVAGGNYEQYF. The CDR3 region has the DNA TGCGCCAGCAGCGTGGCGGGAGGAAACTACGAGCAGTACTTC.

This clonotype was observed at least ten times. The gene calls are TRBV20-1 and TRBJ2-2, with D perhaps matching TRBD1 (5 bases). V was cut by 6 bases and J by 2 bases, with 10 bases left in between. The CDR3 totals 13 residues. Germline V gene sequence: CDR1 DFQATT, CDR2 SNEGSKA (reference sequence). In DNA, the CDR3 is TGCAGTGCACGAAGGGGAAACACCGGGGAGCTGTTTTTT. Encoded protein: CSARRGNTGELFF.

There are many counts of this clonotype. The chain links TRBV20-1 to TRBJ2-5, with 13 bases lining up with TRBD2. With V trimmed by 2 bases and J by 5 bases, 11 bases remained unmatched. Germline CDR1 DFQATT, CDR2 SNEGSKA (reference sequence). The CDR3 sequence is 17 residues long. The CDR3 here is CSARSTRTSGSKETQYF. CDR3 DNA: TGCAGTGCTAGATCTACCCGGACTAGCGGGAGTAAGGAGACCCAGTACTTC.